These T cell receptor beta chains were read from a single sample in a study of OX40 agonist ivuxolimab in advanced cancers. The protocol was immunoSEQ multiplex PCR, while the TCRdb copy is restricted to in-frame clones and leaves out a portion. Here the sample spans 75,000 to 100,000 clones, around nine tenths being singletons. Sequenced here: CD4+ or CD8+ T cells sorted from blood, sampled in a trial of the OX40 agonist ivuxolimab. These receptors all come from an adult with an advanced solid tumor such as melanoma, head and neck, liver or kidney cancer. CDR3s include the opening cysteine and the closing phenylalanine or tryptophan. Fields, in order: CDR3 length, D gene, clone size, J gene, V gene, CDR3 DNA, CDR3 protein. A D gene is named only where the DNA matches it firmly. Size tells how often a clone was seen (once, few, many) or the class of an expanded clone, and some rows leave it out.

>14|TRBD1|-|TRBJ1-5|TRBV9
TGTGCCAGCAGCGTAGGGACAGGGGTTCAGCCCCAGCATTTT
CASSVGTGVQPQHF
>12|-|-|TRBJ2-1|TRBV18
TGTGCCAGCTCACCCGTAATCAATGAGCAGTTCTTC
CASSPVINEQFF
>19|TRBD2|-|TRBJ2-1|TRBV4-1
TGCGCCAGCAGCCGTCAGCCCGGGACTAGTGGGGGGGCCGTGGGCGAGCAGTTCTTC
CASSRQPGTSGGAVGEQFF
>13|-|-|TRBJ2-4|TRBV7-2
TGTGCCAGCAGCTTATCGGTCAGGAACATTCAGTACTTC
CASSLSVRNIQYF
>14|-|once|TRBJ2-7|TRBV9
TGTGCCAGCAGTACTCGGGACTCCTGGGGAGAGCAGTACTTC
CASSTRDSWGEQYF
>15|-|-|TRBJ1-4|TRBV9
TGTGCCAGCAGCGATAGGGGGAGCCGAAATGAAAAACTGTTTTTT
CASSDRGSRNEKLFF
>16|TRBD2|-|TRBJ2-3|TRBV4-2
TGTGCCAGCAGCCAAGAGCGGGGGGGAGGGATAGATACGCAGTATTTT
CASSQERGGGIDTQYF
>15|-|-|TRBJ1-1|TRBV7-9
TGTGCCAGCAGCTCCTCTGACAGGTGGGTCCCTGAAGCTTTCTTT
CASSSSDRWVPEAFF
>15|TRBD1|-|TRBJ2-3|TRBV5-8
TGTGCCAGCAGCTTGCTACAGGGGGGCCTAAATACGCAGTATTTT
CASSLLQGGLNTQYF
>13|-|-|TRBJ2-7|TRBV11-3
TGTGCCAGCAGCTTCGGGGATTTATACGAGCAGTACTTC
CASSFGDLYEQYF
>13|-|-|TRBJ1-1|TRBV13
TGTGCCAGCAGAAGAAGGGGGAACACTGAAGCTTTCTTT
CASRRRGNTEAFF